A selection of T cell receptor beta chains follows, all from one sample in a study of blood T cell repertoires in COVID-19. Profiled with immunoSEQ multiplex PCR; TCRdb holds only in-frame clones, not every one. The repertoire has about 280,000 clones, 90% of them found once; the top ten carry around 1.7%. The sample taken for sequencing was PBMCs or T cells enriched from blood (not recorded which). The receptors here all came from a woman aged 18-29 years with acute COVID-19. Both conserved end residues are part of each CDR3. Expanded clones get a size class; other rows say once, few or many, or leave the size out.

clone size	J gene	V gene	CDR3 protein
NA	TRBJ1-5	TRBV28	CASSRPSNQPQHF
once	TRBJ2-2	TRBV29-1	CSVRGDRVTGELFF
NA	TRBJ2-7	TRBV28	CASQSWATQSYEQYF
NA	TRBJ2-1	TRBV7-3	CASSLTSGFGDEQFF
NA	TRBJ2-3	TRBV7-6	CASRWTSNTDTQYF
NA	TRBJ1-6	TRBV6-5	CASRGTTGGSSPLHF
NA	TRBJ1-3	TRBV6-1	CASSEDRSGNTIYF
NA	TRBJ1-1	TRBV19	CASSIGQVRNTEAFF
NA	TRBJ2-3	TRBV10-3	CAIRPLAGATDTQYF
NA	TRBJ1-6	TRBV5-3	CARSLPPAPGQLNDNSPLHF